The following is a T cell receptor (beta chain) sequence with its context. TCRdb keeps only in-frame clones here, not all; method: immunoSEQ multiplex PCR. This table holds tens of thousands of clones, around 87% found once. The data originate from a study of OX40 agonist ivuxolimab in advanced cancers. Study information: Aged 23 to 79 with a mean of 60 years, they were approximately 79% male.

Sequencing was performed on CD4+ or CD8+ T cells sorted from blood, taken in a trial of the OX40 agonist ivuxolimab. This TCR was recovered from an adult with an advanced solid tumor such as melanoma, head and neck, liver or kidney cancer.

The CDR3 spells CASSDRADGYTF. In nucleotides, the CDR3 is TGTGCCAGCAGCGACAGGGCGGATGGCTACACCTTC. The chain carries TRBV2 and TRBJ1-2, with TRBD1 matching over 7 bases. Unmatched junction bases numbered 4, after V lost 6 bases and J lost 6 bases. This CDR3 has 12 amino acids. Germline assignment: CDR1 SNHLY and CDR2 FYNNEI.